The 30 T cell receptor beta chains listed next were all sequenced from one sample in a study of T cells in Graves' hyperthyroidism and ophthalmopathy. Amplified TCR beta CDR3 regions derived from RNA transcripts. First-round RT-PCR with HTBI primers amplified the TCR CDR3 region. From the multiplex PCR reads, TCRdb called clonotypes with MiXCR, one entry per CDR3 protein. Seen here are about 360,000 distinct CDR3 sequences, roughly 25% observed once, and the top ten hold about 70%. Sequenced material: blood. Receptors originate from a man aged 45 to 65 with Graves' hyperthyroidism.

Regarding this clonotype: One end of the junction is discordant with germline, which a read error may explain. The rearrangement joins TRBV4-2 to TRBJ2-3, with 14 bases that match TRBD2. This CDR3 is 17 amino acids long. Germline loops: CDR1 LGHNA, CDR2 YNFKEQ. CDR3 in DNA: TGTGCCAGCAGCCAGTCCGGGACTAGCGGGAGCAAAGATACGCAGTATTTT. It codes for CASSQSGTSGSKDTQYF.

The gene calls are TRBV6-1 and TRBJ2-6; the D gene is possibly TRBD1 (6 bases). Trimming took off 3 bases at V and 0 bases at J, with 12 bases between the two ends. CDR1 MNHNS and CDR2 SASEGT come from the germline V gene. The CDR3 runs to 17 residues. CDR3 in DNA: TGTGCCAGCAGTGAGGGGGACATCTTCTCTGGGGCCAACGTCCTGACTTTC. Protein: CASSEGDIFSGANVLTF.

The chain links TRBV20-1 to TRBJ2-7; 7 nucleotides line up with TRBD2. V shed 1 base, J shed 5 bases, and the junction held 11 bases outside the gene matches. The germline V gene encodes CDR1 DFQATT and CDR2 SNEGSKA (reference sequence). The CDR3 is 15 residues long. CDR3 region: CSARAAGDLRNEQYF. The CDR3, as DNA: TGCAGTGCTAGAGCGGCGGGGGACCTACGGAACGAGCAGTACTTC.

The chain carries TRBV4-2 and TRBJ2-1; the match to TRBD2 covers 13 bases. The germline V gene encodes CDR1 LGHNA and CDR2 YNFKEQ. V lost 1 base to trimming and J lost 8 bases; unmatched junction nucleotides: 5. CDR3 length: 16 amino acids. The CDR3 spells CASSQGGLAGVDEQFF. The CDR3 DNA follows: TGTGCCAGCAGCCAAGGTGGACTAGCGGGAGTGGATGAGCAGTTCTTC.

This clonotype is a singleton in its sample. The gene calls are TRBV28 and TRBJ2-7; 8 bases match TRBD2. Per the germline V gene, CDR1 is MDHEN and CDR2 is SYDVKM. The CDR3 length is 14 residues. V gave up 6 bases and J gave up 6 bases; unmatched junction bases: 10. The chain's CDR3 is CASRSSGLRGEQYF. Here the CDR3 DNA reads TGTGCCAGCAGGTCTAGCGGGCTAAGAGGCGAGCAGTACTTC.

The table lists this clonotype with a few counts. CDR3 in amino acids: CASSLGGRPGSYEQYF. The CDR3, as DNA: TGTGCCAGCAGTTTGGGGGGCAGGCCGGGGTCCTACGAGCAGTACTTC. This sequence joins TRBV27 and TRBJ2-7, with D perhaps assigned TRBD1 or TRBD2 (6 bases each). This CDR3 region has 16 residues. Trimming shortened V by 3 bases and J by 1 base, and 16 bases separated the two germline ends. CDR1 and CDR2 from the germline V gene are MNHEY and SMNVEV (reference sequence).

The chain recombines TRBV6-1 with TRBJ2-7; 8 positions agree with TRBD2. The CDR3 consists of 14 residues. Germline loops: CDR1 MNHNS, CDR2 SASEGT. The V gene end was trimmed by 10 bases and the J gene end by 4 bases; junction bases not matched to a gene: 12. The DNA of the CDR3 is TGTGCCACCGAAACCGGGACTAGTTCGTACGAGCAGTACTTC. Translated: CATETGTSSYEQYF.

This clonotype showed up many times. This chain connects TRBV3-1 to TRBJ1-2; 7 bases are a match to TRBD1. The V gene end was trimmed by 4 bases and the J gene end by 3 bases; junction bases not matched to a gene: 5. Per germline, CDR1 LGHDT and CDR2 YNNKEL (reference sequence). The CDR3 runs 14 residues. The CDR3 region is CASSRRQGDYGYTF. CDR3 bases: TGTGCCAGCAGCCGAAGACAGGGAGACTATGGCTACACCTTC.

Here the CDR3 reads CASSVRVGGNYGYTF. In nucleotides, the CDR3 is TGCGCCAGCAGCGTGCGGGTGGGAGGGAACTATGGCTACACCTTC. The chain joins TRBV5-1 to TRBJ1-2; D unresolved. Germline CDR1 is SGHRS and CDR2 is YFSETQ. The CDR3 is 15 residues long. Trimming left V 4 bases short and J 2 bases short, with 15 bases between.

This sequence joins TRBV2 and TRBJ2-7; TRBD2 matches 9 bases. The CDR3 totals 14 residues. The V gene end was trimmed by 8 bases and the J gene end by 4 bases; junction bases not matched to a gene: 9. The germline V gene has CDR1 SNHLY and CDR2 FYNNEI. In DNA, the CDR3 is TGTGCCAGCGGTCCAGGACTAGCGAGGTACGAGCAGTACTTC. Residues: CASGPGLARYEQYF.

The CDR3 is CASTPPGAGEQYF. The CDR3 coding sequence is TGTGCCAGCACCCCGCCGGGGGCTGGGGAGCAGTACTTC. V is TRBV28 and J is TRBJ2-7; D could derive from TRBD1 or TRBD2 (6 bases each). Germline V CDR1 and CDR2: MDHEN, SYDVKM. V lost 7 bases and J 7 bases, leaving 17 bases between the germline ends. The CDR3 extends over 13 amino acids. Full variable domain (missing parts from reference TRBV28 and TRBJ2-7): DVKVTQSSRYLVKRTGEKVFLECVQDMDHENMFWYRQDPGLGLRLIYFSYDVKMKEKGDIPEGYSVSREKKERFSLILESASTNQTSMYLCASTPPGAGEQYFGPGTRLTVT.

CDR3 DNA sequence: TGTGCCAGCAGTACGACTAGCATGAACGAGCAGTACTTC. Amino acid sequence: CASSTTSMNEQYF. The gene calls are TRBV28 and TRBJ2-7; 7 nucleotides match TRBD2. The CDR3 runs 13 residues. After removal of 5 bases from V and 5 bases from J, the junction contained 6 bases not matched to a gene. Germline V gene sequence: CDR1 MDHEN, CDR2 SYDVKM.

There are a few counts of this clonotype. V usage is TRBV20-1 and J usage is TRBJ2-1; D remains unclear. CDR3 length equals 16 residues. CDR1 DFQATT and CDR2 SNEGSKA come from the germline V gene (reference sequence). V was trimmed by 3 bases and J by 0 bases, leaving 15 bases between them. The CDR3 is CSASGSSVSSYNEQFF. In nucleotides, the CDR3 is TGCAGTGCTAGTGGGTCATCGGTAAGCTCCTACAATGAGCAGTTCTTC.

The chain carries TRBV7-2 and TRBJ1-2; tentatively, D is TRBD1 (6 bases). Deletions cut 5 bases from V and 3 bases from J, with 19 bases between. The CDR3 loop spans 16 amino acids. Germline V gene data show CDR1 as SGHTA and CDR2 as FQGNSA. CDR3: CASSQVMGGRDYGYTF. In DNA form, the CDR3 reads TGTGCCAGCAGCCAAGTCATGGGGGGCAGAGACTATGGCTACACCTTC.

The rearrangement joins TRBV5-1 to TRBJ2-3; D is ambiguous. The CDR3 sequence is 17 residues long. From germline, CDR1 is SGHRS and CDR2 YFSETQ. V lost 1 base and J lost 0, with 15 bases in between. CDR3 region: CASSLFSDTASTDTQYF. CDR3 in DNA: TGCGCCAGCAGCTTGTTTTCAGATACAGCTAGCACAGATACGCAGTATTTT.

V is TRBV11-2 and J is TRBJ2-3, with 7 bases fitting TRBD2. This CDR3 contains 16 residues. The V gene's germline CDR1 is SGHAT and CDR2 FQNNGV. With 6 bases clipped from V and 2 bases from J, the junction kept 11 bases outside the gene matches. CDR3 protein: CASSENLAVYTDTQYF. The CDR3 nucleotides are TGTGCCAGCAGTGAAAACCTAGCGGTCTACACAGATACGCAGTATTTT.

Ten or more counts support this clonotype. This chain links TRBV7-6 with TRBJ2-1; possibly TRBD2 for D (6 bases). Germline CDR1 and CDR2: SGHVS and FNYEAQ. The CDR3 totals 16 residues. Trimming removed 1 base from V and 4 bases from J, with 14 bases in between. For the CDR3, the DNA is TGTGCCAGCAGCTTAGAGACGGCTAGCGTTTACAATGAGCAGTTCTTC. Translating gives CASSLETASVYNEQFF.

Only a few counts were recorded for this clonotype. The chain has TRBV7-2 and TRBJ2-1; TRBD2 might be the D (5 bases). This CDR3 is 19 amino acids long. V lost 2 bases, J lost 0 bases, and 20 bases lay in between. CDR1 and CDR2 (germline): SGHTA, FQGNSA. CDR3 DNA sequence: TGTGCCAGCAGCTTATTTGGGCGAGGGCGAAGAAGCTCCTACAATGAGCAGTTCTTC. It translates to CASSLFGRGRRSSYNEQFF.

The J gene is TRBJ1-1, the V gene TRBV5-1; D unresolved. The CDR3 loop spans 13 amino acids. Germline V gene data show CDR1 as SGHRS and CDR2 as YFSETQ. V was trimmed by 6 bases and J by 2 bases, leaving 11 bases between them. Here the CDR3 DNA reads TGCGCCAGCAAAGTCGACGTAAACACTGAAGCTTTCTTT. Its translation is CASKVDVNTEAFF.

This clonotype was seen at least ten times. V and J are TRBV12-3 or TRBV12-4 and TRBJ2-1; D might be TRBD1 or TRBD2, each matching 5 bases. V was cut by 5 bases and J by 5 bases, with 13 bases left in between. The CDR3 runs 14 residues. The CDR3 protein is CASSRPGPNNEQFF. The CDR3 DNA follows: TGTGCCAGCAGTAGACCGGGACCCAACAATGAGCAGTTCTTC.

This clonotype was counted between two and nine times. This chain joins TRBV6-1 and TRBJ1-5; D is perhaps TRBD1 (5 bases). Trimming left V 5 bases short and J 4 bases short, with 15 bases between. Germline CDR1 MNHNS, CDR2 SASEGT. This CDR3 contains 15 residues. In DNA form, the CDR3 reads TGTGCCAGCAGTTTGGGGACCGGGATTAATCAGCCCCAGCATTTT. Protein: CASSLGTGINQPQHF.

This rearrangement joins TRBV9 to TRBJ1-5; 9 bases line up with TRBD1. Germline V gene sequence: CDR1 SGDLS, CDR2 YYNGEE. The J segment lost 6 bases and the V segment lost 7 bases, leaving 8 bases of the junction unmatched. CDR3 length: 14 residues. The CDR3 spells CASSGGTGSQPQHF. CDR3 DNA: TGTGCCAGCTCCGGTGGGACAGGGAGTCAGCCCCAGCATTTT. Full variable domain (missing parts from reference TRBV9 and TRBJ1-5): DSGVTQTPKHLITATGQRVTLRCSPRSGDLSVYWYQQSLDQGLQFLIQYYNGEERAKGNILERFSAQQFPDLHSELNLSSLELGDSALYFCASSGGTGSQPQHFGDGTRLSIL.

The V and J genes are TRBV6-1 and TRBJ2-3; 9 bases fit TRBD1. V shed 7 bases, J shed 2 bases, and the junction held 10 bases outside the gene matches. This CDR3 comprises 16 residues. Germline CDR1 reads MNHNS; CDR2 reads SASEGT. The CDR3 DNA sequence: TGTGCCAGCAAAATCACCGGGACAGGGTTCACAGATACGCAGTATTTT. This sequence encodes CASKITGTGFTDTQYF.

This clonotype was detected many times. The rearrangement uses TRBV12-3 or TRBV12-4 and TRBJ1-2; a possible D gene is TRBD1 (5 bases). The CDR3 has 11 residues. The V gene lost 9 bases and the J gene lost 6 bases, with 11 bases spanning the gap. CDR3 in DNA: TGTGCCAGTGGGACCTGGGATGGCTACACCTTC. This codes for CASGTWDGYTF.

Ten or more counts support this clonotype. The rearrangement joins TRBV11-2 to TRBJ1-2; D not resolved. The CDR3 has 15 amino acids. With 1 base removed from V and 4 bases from J, the gap between germline ends came to 13 bases. CDR1 SGHAT and CDR2 FQNNGV come from the germline V gene. The CDR3 nucleotides read TGTGCCAGCAGCTTAGCCAGCCTGGGTATCTATGGCTACACCTTC. Translated, it gives CASSLASLGIYGYTF.

This clonotype came up many times. The rearrangement uses TRBV10-3 and TRBJ2-3, with unresolved D. V lost 5 bases, J lost 6 bases, and 12 bases lay in between. CDR3 length: 13 amino acids. Germline values: CDR1 ENHRY, CDR2 SYGVKD. The CDR3 bases are TGTGCCATCAGTTCGGATCCACGGGATACGCAGTATTTT. It translates to CAISSDPRDTQYF.

This clonotype was seen many times. The chain combines TRBV12-5 with TRBJ2-3, with 12 bases identical to TRBD2. V was pared by 7 bases and J by 0 bases, with 2 bases of the junction left unmatched. Looked up from germline, CDR1 is LGHNT and CDR2 is FRNRAP. The CDR3 is 15 amino acids. The CDR3 loop reads CASAGTSGSTDTQYF. In DNA form, the CDR3 reads TGTGCTAGTGCCGGGACTAGCGGGAGCACAGATACGCAGTATTTT. Complete variable domain (other parts from reference TRBV12-5 and TRBJ2-3): DARVTQTPRHKVTEMGQEVTMRCQPILGHNTVFWYRQTMMQGLELLAYFRNRAPLDDSGMPKDRFSAEMPDATLATLKIQPSEPRDSAVYFCASAGTSGSTDTQYFGPGTRLTVL.

The chain joins TRBV3-1 to TRBJ1-6; 11 bases align to TRBD1. The CDR3 sequence is 15 residues long. Germline V lookup: CDR1 LGHDT, CDR2 YNNKEL (reference sequence). Trimming cost V 4 bases and J 9 bases; bases outside gene matches: 5. This CDR3 reads CASSRRTGGASPLHF. In DNA, the CDR3 is TGTGCCAGCAGCCGGAGGACAGGGGGCGCTTCACCCCTCCACTTT.

The chain carries TRBV20-1 and TRBJ1-1; 9 bases are shared with TRBD1. The CDR3 is 13 residues long. The ends lost 6 bases at V and 7 bases at J; junction bases unmatched: 9. Germline V gene sequence: CDR1 DFQATT, CDR2 SNEGSKA (reference sequence). The CDR3 DNA sequence: TGCAGTGCAGCCTCCGGGACAGGGATTGAAGCTTTCTTT. Protein: CSAASGTGIEAFF.

The sample holds a few counts of this clonotype. DNA for the CDR3: TGTGCCAGCAGTTACTCGAGGGGGTACGGCGAGACCCAGTACTTC. This codes for CASSYSRGYGETQYF. The chain combines TRBV6-6 with TRBJ2-5; perhaps TRBD1 as D (6 bases). Germline V CDR1 and CDR2: MNHNY, SVGAGI (reference sequence). This CDR3 has 15 amino acids. Trimming cost V 0 bases and J 5 bases, with 13 bases left between them.